Shown below are 24 T cell receptor beta chains from a single sample sequenced in a study of control samples from healthy donors and cancer patients. Sequencing used immunoSEQ multiplex PCR; TCRdb keeps in-frame clones, though not all of them. The sample shows 150,000 to 200,000 clones, around 90% of them seen only once. The specimen sequenced was blood. Receptor source: a woman in her thirties in good health.

As DNA, the CDR3 is TGTGCCAGCAGCCAAGGGCTAGCGGGGGGGCATGAGCAGTTCTTC. Translation: CASSQGLAGGHEQFF. V and J are TRBV11-3 and TRBJ2-1, with 12 bases lining up with TRBD2. Trimming at V came to 5 bases and at J to 8 bases, leaving 7 bases not matched to a gene. The CDR3 spans 15 residues. Germline-derived CDR1 and CDR2 are SGHNT and YENEEA.

The gene calls are TRBV19 and TRBJ2-7; no definite D call. Trimming took 6 bases from V and 3 from J, leaving 12 bases between them. CDR1 LNHDA and CDR2 SQIVND come from the germline V gene (reference sequence). The CDR3 totals 13 residues. CDR3: CASSPGRHYEQYF. CDR3 coding DNA: TGTGCCAGTAGCCCCGGACGCCACTACGAGCAGTACTTC.

V and J are TRBV10-3 and TRBJ1-1; a possible D gene is TRBD1 (6 bases). This CDR3 has 11 amino acids. The germline V gene encodes CDR1 ENHRY and CDR2 SYGVKD. Trimming left V 7 bases short and J 3 bases short, with 6 bases between. CDR3 loop: CAIKGDTEAFF. The DNA for the CDR3 is TGTGCCATCAAGGGGGACACTGAAGCTTTCTTT.

This clone was detected a few times. CDR3 sequence reads: CSILKGDTQYF. As DNA, the CDR3 is TGCAGTATCCTCAAGGGGGATACGCAGTATTTT. The chain links TRBV20-1 to TRBJ2-3; possibly TRBD1 for D (5 bases). V lost 8 bases and J 6 bases, leaving 12 bases between the germline ends. This CDR3 is 11 amino acids long. In germline, CDR1 is DFQATT, CDR2 SNEGSKA (reference sequence).

The chain links TRBV24-1 to TRBJ2-1, with D maybe TRBD1 (6 bases). Trimming left V 3 bases short and J 3 bases short, with 11 bases between. The CDR3 sequence is 15 residues long. CDR1 KGHDR and CDR2 SFDVKD come from the germline V gene. CDR3 protein: CATSDQRGNYNEQFF. CDR3 coding DNA: TGTGCCACCAGTGATCAAAGGGGGAACTACAATGAGCAGTTCTTC.

The CDR3 DNA reads TGTGCCAGCAGCCCCTCGGTCTGGGCCAACGTCCTGACTTTC. This translates into CASSPSVWANVLTF. The rearrangement joins TRBV7-6 to TRBJ2-6; D is undetermined. Trimming took off 5 bases at V and 5 bases at J, with 10 bases between the two ends. This CDR3 region has 14 residues. In germline, CDR1 is SGHVS, CDR2 FNYEAQ.

V usage is TRBV4-1 and J usage is TRBJ2-7; possibly TRBD1 or TRBD2 for D (5 bases each). Germline V gene sequence: CDR1 MGHRA, CDR2 YSYEKL. The CDR3 consists of 15 residues. V dropped 5 bases and J dropped 4 bases, with 18 bases sitting between them. The CDR3 loop reads CASSYRPGAGYEQYF. The CDR3 coding sequence is TGCGCCAGCAGCTACCGTCCCGGGGCAGGGTACGAGCAGTACTTC.

This clone appeared a few times. V usage is TRBV2 and J usage is TRBJ2-7; 9 bases line up with TRBD1. In germline, CDR1 is SNHLY, CDR2 FYNNEI. The length of the CDR3 is 15 residues. V gave up 6 bases and J gave up 3 bases; unmatched junction bases: 9. The CDR3 bases are TGTGCCAGCAGGGGCTACAGGGGGCGCAGCTACGAGCAGTACTTC. Translated: CASRGYRGRSYEQYF.

The CDR3 is CASSLESDGNYGYTF. Written as DNA, the CDR3 is TGTGCCAGCAGCTTAGAATCCGACGGTAACTATGGCTACACCTTC. The chain couples TRBV11-1 to TRBJ1-2; no firm D call. Germline V gives CDR1 SGHAT, CDR2 FQDESV (reference sequence). This CDR3 comprises 15 residues. The V end was cut by 1 base, the J end by 1 base, with 10 bases between.

The chain is built from TRBV9 and TRBJ2-6, with 7 bases fitting TRBD1. The germline CDR1 and CDR2 sequences are SGDLS and YYNGEE. This CDR3 is 17 amino acids long. The V gene end was trimmed by 0 bases and the J gene end by 1 base; junction bases not matched to a gene: 4. The CDR3 sequence: CASSVGDSPSGANVLTF. The CDR3 DNA is TGTGCCAGCAGCGTAGGGGACAGCCCTTCTGGGGCCAACGTCCTGACTTTC.

V usage is TRBV7-9 and J usage is TRBJ2-7; 9 nucleotides line up with TRBD2. The junction had 3 bases not matched to a gene; V was cut back by 0 bases and J by 3 bases. This CDR3 has 15 amino acids. From germline, CDR1 is SEHNR and CDR2 FQNEAQ (reference sequence). CDR3 nucleotides: TGTGCCAGCAGCTTAGCGCGGGGGGGACGCTACGAGCAGTACTTC. Amino acids: CASSLARGGRYEQYF.

The rearrangement joins TRBV11-2 to TRBJ1-2; D call uncertain. The CDR3 spans 11 residues. The germline gives CDR1 SGHAT, CDR2 FQNNGV. V was pared by 5 bases and J by 8 bases, with 9 bases between. CDR3 DNA sequence: TGTGCCAGCAGCGAGCGAGACGGCTACACCTTC. This encodes CASSERDGYTF.

J is TRBJ2-3 and V is TRBV6-6; TRBD2 matches 7 bases. CDR1 is MNHNY, CDR2 SVGAGI, per germline (reference sequence). The J segment lost 2 bases and the V segment lost 6 bases, leaving 8 bases of the junction unmatched. The CDR3 totals 15 residues. The CDR3, as DNA: TGTGCCAGCAGGTCCCGGGGGACTACCACAGATACGCAGTATTTT. Translating gives CASRSRGTTTDTQYF.

The chain employs TRBV7-2 and TRBJ1-6, with D unresolved. The CDR3 loop spans 15 amino acids. Trimming stripped 4 bases from V and 9 bases from J, with 16 bases between. Germline V gene data show CDR1 as SGHTA and CDR2 as FQGNSA. CDR3 region: CASSSPGREGSPLHF. The DNA of the CDR3 is TGTGCCAGCAGCTCCCCTGGGAGGGAAGGTTCACCCCTCCACTTT.

This chain connects TRBV2 to TRBJ1-4, with D hard to call. The germline V and J ends were trimmed by 4 bases and 5 bases, with 26 bases remaining between them. CDR1 is SNHLY and CDR2 is FYNNEI in the germline V gene. This CDR3 spans 19 amino acids. The CDR3 loop reads CASSVPLLSADGLNEKLFF. The CDR3 bases are TGTGCCAGCAGTGTGCCGCTGCTCTCGGCGGACGGCTTAAATGAAAAACTGTTTTTT.

The genes are TRBV4-2 and TRBJ2-3; D might be TRBD1 (5 bases). Germline V gene data show CDR1 as LGHNA and CDR2 as YNFKEQ. The CDR3 contains 14 residues. V lost 1 base and J lost 4, with 9 bases in between. The CDR3 loop is CASSQGQSPDTQYF. The CDR3 nucleotides are TGTGCCAGCAGCCAAGGACAGAGCCCAGATACGCAGTATTTT.

The genes are TRBV19 and TRBJ1-2; D not resolved. The V gene's germline CDR1 is LNHDA and CDR2 SQIVND (reference sequence). V lost 7 bases and J lost 8, with 23 bases in between. CDR3 length: 15 amino acids. The chain's CDR3 is CASTPEFLLLSGYTF. Here the CDR3 DNA reads TGTGCCAGTACTCCTGAATTCCTTCTACTCAGCGGCTACACCTTC.

In its sample, this clone was seen once. The rearrangement joins TRBV2 to TRBJ1-6, with 7 bases matching TRBD1. Trimming took 7 bases from V and 11 from J; bases not matched to a gene: 8. This CDR3 spans 13 amino acids. CDR1 and CDR2 (germline): SNHLY, FYNNEI. CDR3 bases: TGTGCCAGCAACCGACAGGGTCCAGCACCCCTCCACTTT. Protein: CASNRQGPAPLHF.

The V call is TRBV5-1, the J call TRBJ1-1; D is unclear. Trimming stripped 0 bases from V and 4 bases from J, with 22 bases between. This CDR3 region has 18 residues. CDR1 is SGHRS and CDR2 is YFSETQ in the germline V gene. CDR3 DNA: TGCGCCAGCAGCTTGGGGGCTTCTAGGGCGGGCTGGGGCACTGAAGCTTTCTTT. This sequence encodes CASSLGASRAGWGTEAFF.

The chain carries TRBV5-8 and TRBJ2-7; perhaps D is TRBD1 or TRBD2 (5 bases each). Trimming stripped 4 bases from V and 0 bases from J, with 17 bases between. The CDR3 totals 16 residues. CDR1 is SGHTS, CDR2 YDEGEE, per germline. The CDR3 DNA reads as TGTGCCAGCAGCCCCCGGGACCCCGGCCGCTCCTACGAGCAGTACTTC. This codes for CASSPRDPGRSYEQYF.

This clone occurred once. V usage is TRBV27 and J usage is TRBJ2-2; D is perhaps TRBD1 or TRBD2 (5 bases each). Trimming took 2 bases from V and 4 from J, leaving 11 bases between them. This CDR3 is built from 15 residues. The germline V gene encodes CDR1 MNHEY and CDR2 SMNVEV (reference sequence). The CDR3 DNA reads as TGTGCCAGCAGTTTAGGGGGAGACCTCACCGGGGAGCTGTTTTTT. Its protein product is CASSLGGDLTGELFF.

CDR3 DNA sequence: TGTGCCAGCAGTGGGGGGACAGGGGGCAATCAGCCCCAGCATTTT. It translates to CASSGGTGGNQPQHF. This chain joins TRBV9 and TRBJ1-5; 10 nucleotides match TRBD1. Trimming removed 5 bases from V and 2 bases from J; junction bases left unmatched: 4. There are 15 residues in the CDR3. Germline-derived CDR1 and CDR2 are SGDLS and YYNGEE.

This CDR3 is CASSFAGGPGDNEQFF. The CDR3 region has the DNA TGTGCCAGCAGCTTTGCAGGCGGACCCGGGGACAATGAGCAGTTCTTC. This sequence joins TRBV12-1 and TRBJ2-1; TRBD2, the table's D call, was not compared with the DNA. TRBV12-1 is assigned pseudogene status. The CDR3 has 16 residues.

This clone was seen just once. This chain uses TRBV5-5 with TRBJ2-6; TRBD1 matches at 8 bases. Germline CDR1 reads SGHKS; CDR2 reads YYEKEE (reference sequence). There are 18 residues in the CDR3. V dropped 2 bases and J dropped 0; count of bases not matched to a gene: 7. The CDR3 DNA is TGTGCCAGCAGCTTAGGGGACAGGATACTCTCTGGGGCCAACGTCCTGACTTTC. It translates to CASSLGDRILSGANVLTF.